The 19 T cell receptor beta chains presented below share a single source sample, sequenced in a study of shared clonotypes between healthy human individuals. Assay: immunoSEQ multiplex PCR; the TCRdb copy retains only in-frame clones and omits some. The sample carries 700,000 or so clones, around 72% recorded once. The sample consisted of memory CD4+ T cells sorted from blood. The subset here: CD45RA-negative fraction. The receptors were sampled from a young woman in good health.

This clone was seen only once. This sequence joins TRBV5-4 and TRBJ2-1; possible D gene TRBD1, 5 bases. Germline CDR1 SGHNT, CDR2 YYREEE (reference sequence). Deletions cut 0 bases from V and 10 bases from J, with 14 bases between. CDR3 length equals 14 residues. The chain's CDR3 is CASSLGSGPREQFF. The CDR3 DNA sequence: TGTGCCAGCAGCTTGGGTTCAGGGCCTAGAGAGCAGTTCTTC.

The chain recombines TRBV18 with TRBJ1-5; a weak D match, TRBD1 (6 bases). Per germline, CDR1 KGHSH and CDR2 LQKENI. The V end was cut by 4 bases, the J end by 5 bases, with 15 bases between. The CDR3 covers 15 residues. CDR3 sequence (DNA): TGTGCCAGCTCACTAGGAGACACAGGGTATCAGCCCCAGCATTTT. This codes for CASSLGDTGYQPQHF.

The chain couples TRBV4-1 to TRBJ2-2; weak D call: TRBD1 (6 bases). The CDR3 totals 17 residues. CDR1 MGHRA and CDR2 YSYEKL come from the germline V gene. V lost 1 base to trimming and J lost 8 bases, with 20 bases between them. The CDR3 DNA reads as TGCGCCAGCAGCCAAGTAGGGGGAAGCGCGCATAGGGGGGAGCTGTTTTTT. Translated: CASSQVGGSAHRGELFF.

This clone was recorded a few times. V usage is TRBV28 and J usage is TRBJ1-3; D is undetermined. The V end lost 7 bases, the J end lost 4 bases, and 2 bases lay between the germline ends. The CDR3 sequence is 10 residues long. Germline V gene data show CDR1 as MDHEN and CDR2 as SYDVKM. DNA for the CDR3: TGTGCCAGCATCGGAAACACCATATATTTT. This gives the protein CASIGNTIYF.

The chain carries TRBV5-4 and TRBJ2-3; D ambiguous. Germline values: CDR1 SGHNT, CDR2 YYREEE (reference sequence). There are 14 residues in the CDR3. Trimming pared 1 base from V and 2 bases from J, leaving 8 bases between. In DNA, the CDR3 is TGTGCCAGCAGCTTGAGGGCAGTCACAGATACGCAGTATTTT. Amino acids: CASSLRAVTDTQYF. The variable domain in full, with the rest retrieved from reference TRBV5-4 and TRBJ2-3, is ETGVTQSPTHLIKTRGQQVTLRCSSQSGHNTVSWYQQALGQGPQFIFQYYREEENGRGNFPPRFSGLQFPNYSSELNVNALELDDSALYLCASSLRAVTDTQYFGPGTRLTVL.

The CDR3 DNA reads as TGCGCCAGCAGCCAAGACAGGACAGGGACGGGAAACTACGAGCAGTACTTC. Translated: CASSQDRTGTGNYEQYF. The chain has TRBV4-1 and TRBJ2-7, with 8 bases that match TRBD1. In germline, CDR1 is MGHRA, CDR2 YSYEKL. The CDR3 is made up of 17 amino acids. V dropped 0 bases and J dropped 3; count of bases not matched to a gene: 10.

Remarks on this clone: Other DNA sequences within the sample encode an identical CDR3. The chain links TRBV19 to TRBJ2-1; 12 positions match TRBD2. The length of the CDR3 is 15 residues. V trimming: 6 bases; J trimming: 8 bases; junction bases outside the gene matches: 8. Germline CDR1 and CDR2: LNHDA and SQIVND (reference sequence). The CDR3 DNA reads TGTGCCAGTAGCTCTAGCGGGAGGGCCGGCCATGAGCAGTTCTTC. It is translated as CASSSSGRAGHEQFF.

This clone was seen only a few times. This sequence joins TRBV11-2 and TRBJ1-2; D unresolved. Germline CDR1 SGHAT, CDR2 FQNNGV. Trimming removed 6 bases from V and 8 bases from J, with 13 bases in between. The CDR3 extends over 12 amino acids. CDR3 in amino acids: CASSSLVTGYTF. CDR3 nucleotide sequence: TGTGCCAGCAGTTCGCTGGTAACAGGCTACACCTTC.

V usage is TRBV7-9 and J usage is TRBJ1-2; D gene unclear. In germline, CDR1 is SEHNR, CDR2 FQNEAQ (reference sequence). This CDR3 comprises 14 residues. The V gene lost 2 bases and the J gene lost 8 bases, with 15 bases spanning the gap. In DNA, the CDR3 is TGTGCCAGCAGCTTACGTGAGGGTGGCAGCGGCTACACCTTC. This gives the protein CASSLREGGSGYTF.

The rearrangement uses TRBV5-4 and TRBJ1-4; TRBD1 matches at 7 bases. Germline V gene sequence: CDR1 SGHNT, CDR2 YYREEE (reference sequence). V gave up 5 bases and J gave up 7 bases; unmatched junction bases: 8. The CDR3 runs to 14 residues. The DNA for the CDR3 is TGTGCCAGCAGTATCGGGACAGCCACTGAAAAACTGTTTTTT. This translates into CASSIGTATEKLFF.

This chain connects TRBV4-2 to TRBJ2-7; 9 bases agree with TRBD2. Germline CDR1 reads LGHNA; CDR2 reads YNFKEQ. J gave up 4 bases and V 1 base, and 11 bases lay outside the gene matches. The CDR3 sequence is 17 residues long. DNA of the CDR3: TGTGCCAGCAGCCAAGCGGCGGCTAGCGGGAACTCATACGAGCAGTACTTC. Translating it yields CASSQAAASGNSYEQYF.

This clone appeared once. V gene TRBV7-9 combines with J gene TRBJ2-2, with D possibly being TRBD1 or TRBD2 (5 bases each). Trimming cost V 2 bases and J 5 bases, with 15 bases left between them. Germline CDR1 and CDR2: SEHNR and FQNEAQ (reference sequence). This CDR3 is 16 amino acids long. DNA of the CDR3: TGTGCCAGCAGCTTATCGGCCGGGGCAGGGACCGGGGAGCTGTTTTTT. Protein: CASSLSAGAGTGELFF.

The DNA for the CDR3 is TGTGCCAGCAGTTTATACGGCCCATTCGGGGAGCTGTTTTTT. This sequence encodes CASSLYGPFGELFF. The rearrangement uses TRBV27 and TRBJ2-2; unclear D gene. Per the germline V gene, CDR1 is MNHEY and CDR2 is SMNVEV (reference sequence). The CDR3 is made up of 14 amino acids. Deletions cut 1 base from V and 7 bases from J, with 10 bases between.

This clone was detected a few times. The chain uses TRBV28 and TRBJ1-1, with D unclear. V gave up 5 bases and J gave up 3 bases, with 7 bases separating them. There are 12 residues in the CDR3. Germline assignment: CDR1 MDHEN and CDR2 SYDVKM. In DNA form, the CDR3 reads TGTGCCAGCAGTCCCACAGACACTGAAGCTTTCTTT. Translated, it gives CASSPTDTEAFF.

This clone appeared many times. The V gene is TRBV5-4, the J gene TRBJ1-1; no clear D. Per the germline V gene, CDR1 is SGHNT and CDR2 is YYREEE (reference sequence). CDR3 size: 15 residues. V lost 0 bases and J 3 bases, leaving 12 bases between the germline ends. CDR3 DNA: TGTGCCAGCAGCTTGGCTGCCAGGCCTTACACTGAAGCTTTCTTT. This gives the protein CASSLAARPYTEAFF.

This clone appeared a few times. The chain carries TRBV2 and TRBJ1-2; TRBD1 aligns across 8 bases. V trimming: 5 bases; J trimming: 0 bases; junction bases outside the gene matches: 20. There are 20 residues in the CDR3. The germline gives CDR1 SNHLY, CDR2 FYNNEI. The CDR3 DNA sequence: TGTGCCAGCAGTAAAACCCCCTCCGCGACAGGGGCAATAGCTAACTATGGCTACACCTTC. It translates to CASSKTPSATGAIANYGYTF. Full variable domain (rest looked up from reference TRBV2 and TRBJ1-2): EPEVTQTPSHQVTQMGQEVILRCVPISNHLYFYWYRQILGQKVEFLVSFYNNEISEKSEIFDDQFSVERPDGSNFTLKIRSTKLEDSAMYFCASSKTPSATGAIANYGYTFGSGTRLTVV.

The CDR3, as DNA: TGTGCCAGCAGACAGGGATATGGGGAGCCCCAGCATTTT. Translating it yields CASRQGYGEPQHF. This chain uses TRBV2 with TRBJ1-5, with a weak D call TRBD1 (6 bases). The germline gives CDR1 SNHLY, CDR2 FYNNEI. This CDR3 has 13 amino acids. V was shortened by 6 bases and J by 8 bases, with 14 bases between the two germline ends.

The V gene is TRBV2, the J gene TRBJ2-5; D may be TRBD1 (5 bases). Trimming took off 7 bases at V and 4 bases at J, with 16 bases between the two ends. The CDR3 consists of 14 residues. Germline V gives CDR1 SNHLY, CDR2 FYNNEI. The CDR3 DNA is TGTGCCAGCAAGAGTCAAGGGGTTCTAGAGACCCAGTACTTC. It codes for CASKSQGVLETQYF. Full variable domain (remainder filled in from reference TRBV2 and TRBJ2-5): EPEVTQTPSHQVTQMGQEVILRCVPISNHLYFYWYRQILGQKVEFLVSFYNNEISEKSEIFDDQFSVERPDGSNFTLKIRSTKLEDSAMYFCASKSQGVLETQYFGPGTRLLVL.

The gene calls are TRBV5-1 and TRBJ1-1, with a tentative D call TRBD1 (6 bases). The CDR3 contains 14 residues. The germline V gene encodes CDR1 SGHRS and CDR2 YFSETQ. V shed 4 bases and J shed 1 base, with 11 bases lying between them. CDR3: CASSAGTQNTEAFF. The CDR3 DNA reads TGCGCCAGCAGCGCCGGGACACAGAACACTGAAGCTTTCTTT.